Following are 4 T cell receptor beta chains from one sample sequenced in a study of shared clonotypes between healthy human individuals. The table came from immunoSEQ multiplex PCR; TCRdb's copy has only in-frame clones and leaves some out. Of hundreds of thousands of clones listed, roughly 95% were seen once; the top ten hold around 0.097%. Terminally differentiated effector memory CD45RA+ cells were excluded from the naive CD8 cells, which were CD45RO-negative and positively selected for CCR7. The sample taken for sequencing was naive CD8+ T cells sorted from blood. The receptor set was obtained from a woman between 25 and 40 years old in good health.

The chain is built from TRBV29-1 and TRBJ2-7; 16 bases are a match to TRBD2. CDR1 and CDR2 (germline): SQVTM, ANQGSEA. The CDR3 length is 16 residues. With 6 bases clipped from V and 2 bases from J, the junction kept 7 bases outside the gene matches. The CDR3 loop is CSVQGLAGGPAYEQYF. The CDR3, as DNA: TGCAGCGTCCAGGGACTAGCGGGAGGGCCTGCCTACGAGCAGTACTTC.

The gene calls are TRBV27 and TRBJ1-1; TRBD1 might be the D (5 bases). Germline assignment: CDR1 MNHEY and CDR2 SMNVEV (reference sequence). The CDR3 runs 13 residues. The V and J ends lost 4 bases and 7 bases respectively, with 13 bases between them. In DNA form, the CDR3 reads TGTGCCAGCAGTTCACGACAGCCTCTTGAAGCTTTCTTT. Its protein product is CASSSRQPLEAFF.

The chain combines TRBV20-1 with TRBJ2-4; D is perhaps TRBD2 (6 bases). CDR1 and CDR2 (germline): DFQATT, SNEGSKA (reference sequence). Between the trimmed V and J ends, which lost 6 bases and 13 bases, there was a span of 16 bases. This CDR3 comprises 11 residues. This CDR3 is CSADLPGVQYF. CDR3 DNA sequence: TGCAGTGCGGACCTCCCGGGAGTCCAGTACTTC.

This clone has just one count. V and J are TRBV2 and TRBJ2-7; TRBD1 agrees at 10 bases. Germline values: CDR1 SNHLY, CDR2 FYNNEI. CDR3 size: 13 residues. V was clipped by 8 bases and J by 5 bases; unmatched bases: 6. CDR3 loop: CASPRDRGDEQYF. The CDR3 bases are TGTGCCAGCCCCCGGGACAGGGGTGACGAGCAGTACTTC.